These T cell receptor beta chains were read from a single sample in a study of blood T cell repertoires in COVID-19. Libraries were prepared by immunoSEQ multiplex PCR; TCRdb keeps only in-frame clonotypes and omits some of them. The sample has some 64,000 clones, approximately 90% seen once. Input material: peripheral blood. These receptors originate from a man between 70 and 80 years old with acute or convalescent COVID-19. CDR3s include the opening cysteine and the closing phenylalanine or tryptophan. The D gene is left open where the match is weak. Clone sizes are given selectively: once, few, many, or a class where the clone is expanded.

>NA|TRBV18|NA|TRBJ2-5
CASSPRLNEETQYF
TGTGCCAGCTCACCACGACTAAATGAAGAGACCCAGTACTTC
>once|TRBV19|NA|TRBJ2-1
CASSGLAPRYNEQFF
TGTGCCAGTAGTGGGCTAGCTCCCAGGTACAATGAGCAGTTCTTC
>NA|TRBV6-6|TRBD1|TRBJ1-5
CASSTLMGQGNQPQHF
TGTGCCAGCAGTACCTTAATGGGACAGGGTAATCAGCCCCAGCATTTT
>few|TRBV9|TRBD2|TRBJ2-1
CASSVRGGQSNEQFF
TGTGCCAGCAGCGTAAGGGGAGGGCAATCCAATGAGCAGTTCTTC
>NA|TRBV7-2|TRBD2|TRBJ2-3
CASSLPGLASPRGTDTQYF
TGTGCCAGCAGCTTACCGGGACTAGCGTCGCCGCGGGGCACAGATACGCAGTATTTT
>NA|TRBV7-2|NA|TRBJ2-2
CASSPKVQNTGELFF
TGTGCCAGCAGCCCTAAAGTTCAGAACACCGGGGAGCTGTTTTTT
>NA|TRBV13|TRBD2|TRBJ2-4
CASRYTGTSEWGAKNIQYF
TGTGCCAGCAGGTACACCGGGACTAGCGAGTGGGGCGCCAAAAACATTCAGTACTTC
>few|TRBV27|TRBD1|TRBJ1-2
CASSSPGQGDYGYTF
TGTGCCAGCAGTTCCCCGGGACAGGGAGACTATGGCTACACCTTC
>NA|TRBV5-1|TRBD1|TRBJ2-7
CASSFRDRGRSEQYF
TGCGCCAGCAGCTTCAGAGACAGGGGGCGATCCGAGCAGTACTTC
>NA|TRBV4-2|NA|TRBJ2-1
CASSQDQYLQGNYNEQFF
TGTGCCAGCAGCCAAGATCAGTATTTACAGGGCAACTACAATGAGCAGTTCTTC
>NA|TRBV5-6|NA|TRBJ1-4
CASSPGQFNEKLFF
TGTGCCAGCAGCCCTGGACAGTTTAATGAAAAACTGTTTTTT
>few|TRBV5-1|NA|TRBJ1-2
CASSLREANYGYTF
TGCGCCAGCAGCTTAAGGGAGGCTAACTATGGCTACACCTTC
>NA|TRBV18|NA|TRBJ1-1
CASSPPGGLVYTEAFF
TGTGCCAGCTCACCACCGGGGGGTTTGGTGTACACTGAAGCTTTCTTT
>few|TRBV9|TRBD1|TRBJ1-3
CASSPGTGVRSSGNTIYF
TGTGCCAGCAGCCCCGGGACAGGGGTCCGAAGCTCTGGAAACACCATATATTTT
>once|TRBV19|TRBD2|TRBJ2-2
CASTIGRGTGELFF
TGTGCCAGTACCATAGGGAGGGGCACCGGGGAGCTGTTTTTT
>NA|TRBV6-6|NA|TRBJ1-1
CASSHAGVPFF
TGTGCCAGCAGTCACGCAGGGGTTCCTTTCTTT
>NA|TRBV7-9|TRBD1|TRBJ1-1
CASSLDGTGTEAFF
TGTGCCAGCAGCTTAGACGGGACAGGCACTGAAGCTTTCTTT